The rows below give T cell receptor beta chains drawn from one sample of a study of radiation and T cells in renal cell carcinoma. The data were produced by immunoSEQ multiplex PCR, yet TCRdb's version contains in-frame clones alone and is incomplete. The sample carries some 150,000 clones, 87% recorded once. The sequencing used blood, collected from a patient whose treatment included radiotherapy and nephrectomy. The receptors originated from a woman between 45 and 60 years old with renal cell carcinoma. The CDR3 runs from the conserved cysteine through the conserved F or W. The order of the fields is J gene, clone size, D gene, V gene, CDR3 protein, CDR3 DNA. D genes are given only for firm matches. Only some rows state a clone size, as once, few, many or a class for expanded clones.

>TRBJ1-2|.|.|TRBV7-9
CASSSDLYGYTF
TGTGCCAGCAGCTCTGACTTATATGGCTACACCTTC
>TRBJ2-3|.|.|TRBV5-1
CASSRPFNKDTQYF
TGCGCCAGCAGCAGGCCGTTTAATAAAGATACGCAGTATTTT
>TRBJ2-3|.|TRBD1|TRBV5-4
CASSLGDSYTDTQYF
TGTGCCAGCAGCTTGGGGGACAGTTACACAGATACGCAGTATTTT
>TRBJ1-3|.|.|TRBV5-4
CASSLVGSSGNTIYF
TGTGCCAGCAGCTTGGTGGGCAGCTCTGGAAACACCATATATTTT
>TRBJ2-5|.|.|TRBV19
CASSTVNGQETQYF
TGTGCCAGTAGTACGGTGAATGGTCAAGAGACCCAGTACTTC
>TRBJ2-3|.|TRBD2|TRBV19
CASSRSLSGFTDTQYF
TGTGCCAGTAGTAGGAGCCTTAGCGGGTTCACAGATACGCAGTATTTT
>TRBJ2-5|.|.|TRBV7-9
CASSLLVSETQYF
TGTGCCAGCAGCTTATTAGTTTCGGAGACCCAGTACTTC
>TRBJ1-5|once|TRBD1|TRBV7-2
CASSLETGFVQPQHF
TGTGCCAGCAGCTTAGAGACAGGGTTCGTTCAGCCCCAGCATTTT
>TRBJ1-5|once|.|TRBV21-1
CASSNGIVQQPQHF
TGTGCCAGCAGCAACGGGATTGTTCAACAGCCCCAGCATTTT
>TRBJ1-2|once|.|TRBV6-6
CASSSGRFDYGYTF
TGTGCCAGCAGTTCCGGGCGGTTTGACTATGGCTACACCTTC